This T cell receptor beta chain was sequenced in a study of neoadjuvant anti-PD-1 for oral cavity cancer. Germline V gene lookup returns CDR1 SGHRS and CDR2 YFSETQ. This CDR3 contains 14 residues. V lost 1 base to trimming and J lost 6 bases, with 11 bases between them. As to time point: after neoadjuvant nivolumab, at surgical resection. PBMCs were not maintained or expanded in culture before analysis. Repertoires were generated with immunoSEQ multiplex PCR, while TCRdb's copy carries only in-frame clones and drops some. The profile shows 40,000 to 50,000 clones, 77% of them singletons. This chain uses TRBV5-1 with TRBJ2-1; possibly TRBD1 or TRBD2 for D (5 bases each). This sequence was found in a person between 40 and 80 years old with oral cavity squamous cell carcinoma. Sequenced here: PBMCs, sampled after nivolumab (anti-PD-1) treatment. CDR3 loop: CASSLRGEGNEQFF. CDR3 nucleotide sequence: TGCGCCAGCAGCTTGCGAGGGGAAGGCAATGAGCAGTTCTTC.